This T cell receptor (beta chain) was recovered during a study of blood T cell repertoires in COVID-19. The germline V and J ends were trimmed by 2 bases and 7 bases, with 21 bases remaining between them. The germline V gene has CDR1 MNHNS and CDR2 SASEGT. The CDR3 extends over 17 amino acids. Per the original data handling: Reference gene primer amplification gave nucleated cell count estimates. The repertoire was sequenced with immunoSEQ multiplex PCR; TCRdb's copy has only in-frame clones and lacks some. That table supplies the V and J calls and clone size; D and trimming were determined from the DNA. The profile shows a few hundred thousand clones, approximately 85% of them singletons. Participants, about 18 to 90 years old, spanned about two dozen US areas. Participant-reported clinical history was the basis for cohort assignment.

The receptor was isolated from a woman in her thirties who had recovered from COVID-19. The V and J genes are TRBV6-1 and TRBJ2-1; tentative D call: TRBD2 (7 bases). The sequenced sample was PBMCs or T cells enriched from blood (not recorded which). This chain's CDR3 is CASSEIGSGRGLNEQFF. The CDR3 DNA reads TGTGCCAGCAGTGAAATCGGGTCCGGGCGGGGGCTGAATGAGCAGTTCTTC.